These 9 T cell receptor beta chains came from one sample sequenced in a study of CD8 T cells in Susac syndrome. cDNA came from around 0.54 to 1 ug RNA primed by random hexamers. TCRdb re-called the immunoSEQ multiplex PCR reads through MiXCR, storing one row per CDR3 protein. The sample consists of roughly 100,000 distinct CDR3 sequences, just under 95% of them appearing once. The sample was CD4+ T cells from PBMCs. These receptors all stem from a human donor with Susac syndrome.

The V and J genes are TRBV30 and TRBJ2-1, with TRBD1 matching 7 bases. This CDR3 spans 15 amino acids. With 4 bases clipped from V and 4 bases from J, the junction kept 10 bases outside the gene matches. The germline CDR1 and CDR2 sequences are GTSNPN and SVGIG (reference sequence). This chain's CDR3 is CAWTRLGQIYNEQFF. The CDR3 DNA reads TGTGCCTGGACCAGACTGGGACAGATTTACAATGAGCAGTTCTTC.

This rearrangement joins TRBV27 to TRBJ2-5, with TRBD2 matching over 13 bases. The length of the CDR3 is 17 residues. Germline CDR1 MNHEY, CDR2 SMNVEV (reference sequence). J gave up 5 bases and V 11 bases, and 17 bases lay outside the gene matches. CDR3 in amino acids: CAFPTSGGPIIGETQYF. CDR3 nucleotide sequence: TGTGCCTTCCCGACTAGCGGGGGGCCGATAATTGGGGAGACCCAGTACTTC.

This chain uses TRBV9 with TRBJ2-3, with unresolved D. CDR3 size: 14 residues. V dropped 0 bases and J dropped 3 bases, with 8 bases sitting between them. The germline V gene encodes CDR1 SGDLS and CDR2 YYNGEE. CDR3 in amino acids: CASSVEGMTDTQYF. Written as DNA, the CDR3 is TGTGCCAGCAGCGTAGAGGGTATGACAGATACGCAGTATTTT.

CDR3 region: CATSDSNLDRKLRGYTF. Here the CDR3 DNA reads TGTGCCACCAGTGACTCCAATCTGGACCGTAAACTAAGAGGCTACACCTTC. J is TRBJ1-2 and V is TRBV24-1; D gene unclear. This CDR3 comprises 17 residues. V was clipped by 4 bases and J by 8 bases, with 25 bases between them. Germline V gene data show CDR1 as KGHDR and CDR2 as SFDVKD.

The chain links TRBV9 to TRBJ1-1, with D unresolved. Trimming pared 2 bases from V and 0 bases from J, leaving 5 bases between. This CDR3 comprises 13 residues. Germline loops: CDR1 SGDLS, CDR2 YYNGEE. The CDR3 reads CASSVDMNTEAFF. The CDR3 DNA follows: TGTGCCAGCAGCGTTGACATGAACACTGAAGCTTTCTTT.

The chain recombines TRBV6-6 with TRBJ2-3; D is possibly TRBD1 or TRBD2 (6 bases each). Germline CDR1 is MNHNY and CDR2 is SVGAGI (reference sequence). With 2 bases removed from V and 3 bases from J, the gap between germline ends came to 12 bases. The CDR3 sequence is 15 residues long. CDR3 loop: CASSYRAGTTDTQYF. CDR3 DNA sequence: TGTGCCAGCAGTTACCGGGCGGGGACAACAGATACGCAGTATTTT.

This clonotype was seen more than once but under ten times. The chain employs TRBV30 and TRBJ2-3; D unclear. Per the germline V gene, CDR1 is GTSNPN and CDR2 is SVGIG (reference sequence). This CDR3 region has 11 residues. V lost 0 bases and J lost 6, with 4 bases in between. The CDR3 here is CAWSVGDTQYF. The CDR3 region has the DNA TGTGCCTGGAGTGTGGGTGATACGCAGTATTTT.

The V gene is TRBV28, the J gene TRBJ1-6; 7 bases fit TRBD1. CDR3 length: 14 residues. Germline loops: CDR1 MDHEN, CDR2 SYDVKM. The V gene end was trimmed by 4 bases and the J gene end by 5 bases; junction bases not matched to a gene: 2. The CDR3 region has the DNA TGTGCCAGCAGTTCGACAGGGAATAATTCACCCCTCCACTTT. Amino acid sequence: CASSSTGNNSPLHF.

This chain connects TRBV20-1 to TRBJ2-2; 8 bases are a match to TRBD1. J lost 6 bases, V lost 1 base, and 7 bases had no gene match. Germline V gene data show CDR1 as DFQATT and CDR2 as SNEGSKA (reference sequence). This CDR3 has 15 amino acids. CDR3 loop: CSARAGTGFPGELFF. The CDR3 DNA sequence: TGCAGTGCTAGAGCCGGGACAGGCTTCCCCGGGGAGCTGTTTTTT.